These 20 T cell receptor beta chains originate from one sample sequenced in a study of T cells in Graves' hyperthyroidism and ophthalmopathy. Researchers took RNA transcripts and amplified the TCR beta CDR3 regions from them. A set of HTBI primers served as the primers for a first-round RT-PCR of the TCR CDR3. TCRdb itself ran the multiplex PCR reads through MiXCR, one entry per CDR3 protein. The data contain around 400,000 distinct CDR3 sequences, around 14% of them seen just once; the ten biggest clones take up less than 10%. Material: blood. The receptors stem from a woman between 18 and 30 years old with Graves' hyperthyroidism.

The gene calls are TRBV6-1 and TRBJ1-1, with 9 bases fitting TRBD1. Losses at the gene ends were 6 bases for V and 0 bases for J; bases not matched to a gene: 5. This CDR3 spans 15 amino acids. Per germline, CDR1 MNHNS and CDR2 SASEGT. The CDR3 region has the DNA TGTGCCAGCAGCGGACAGGGGTCCATGAACACTGAAGCTTTCTTT. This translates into CASSGQGSMNTEAFF.

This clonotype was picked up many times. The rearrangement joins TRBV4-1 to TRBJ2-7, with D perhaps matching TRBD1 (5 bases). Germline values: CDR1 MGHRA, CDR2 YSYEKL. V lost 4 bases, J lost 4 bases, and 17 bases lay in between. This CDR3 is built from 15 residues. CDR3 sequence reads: CASSRIATPGYEQYF. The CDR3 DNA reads TGCGCCAGCAGCCGCATAGCAACCCCAGGGTACGAGCAGTACTTC.

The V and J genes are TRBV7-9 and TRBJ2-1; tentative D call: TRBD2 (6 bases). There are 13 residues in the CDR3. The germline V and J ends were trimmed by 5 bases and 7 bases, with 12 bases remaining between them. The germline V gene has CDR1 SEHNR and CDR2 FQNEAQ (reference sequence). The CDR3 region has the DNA TGTGCCAGCAGCGCCAGGACTACAAATGAGCAGTTCTTC. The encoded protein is CASSARTTNEQFF. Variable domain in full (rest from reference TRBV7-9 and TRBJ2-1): DTGVSQNPRHKITKRGQNVTFRCDPISEHNRLYWYRQTLGQGPEFLTYFQNEAQLEKSRLLSDRFSAERPKGSFSTLEIQRTEQGDSAMYLCASSARTTNEQFFGPGTRLTVL.

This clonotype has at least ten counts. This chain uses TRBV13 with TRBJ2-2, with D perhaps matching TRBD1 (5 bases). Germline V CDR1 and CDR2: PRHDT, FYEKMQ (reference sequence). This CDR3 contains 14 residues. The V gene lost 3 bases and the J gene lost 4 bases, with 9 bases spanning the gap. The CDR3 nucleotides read TGTGCCAGCAGCTTCCTAGGGGTCACCGGGGAGCTGTTTTTT. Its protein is CASSFLGVTGELFF.

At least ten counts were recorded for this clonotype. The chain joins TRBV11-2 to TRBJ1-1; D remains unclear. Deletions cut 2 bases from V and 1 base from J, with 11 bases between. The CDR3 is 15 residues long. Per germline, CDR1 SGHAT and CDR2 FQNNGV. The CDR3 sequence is CASSLHYNWNTEAFF. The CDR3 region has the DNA TGTGCCAGCAGCTTACACTATAATTGGAACACTGAAGCTTTCTTT. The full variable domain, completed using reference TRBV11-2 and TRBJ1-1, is EAGVAQSPRYKIIEKRQSVAFWCNPISGHATLYWYQQILGQGPKLLIQFQNNGVVDDSQLPKDRFSAERLKGVDSTLKIQPAKLEDSAVYLCASSLHYNWNTEAFFGQGTRLTVV.

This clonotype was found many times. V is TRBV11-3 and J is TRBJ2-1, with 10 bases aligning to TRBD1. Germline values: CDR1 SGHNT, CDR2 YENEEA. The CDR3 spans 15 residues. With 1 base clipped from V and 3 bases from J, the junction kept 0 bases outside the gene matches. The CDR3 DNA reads TGTGCCAGCAGCTTAGGGACAGGGGGCTACAATGAGCAGTTCTTC. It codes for CASSLGTGGYNEQFF.

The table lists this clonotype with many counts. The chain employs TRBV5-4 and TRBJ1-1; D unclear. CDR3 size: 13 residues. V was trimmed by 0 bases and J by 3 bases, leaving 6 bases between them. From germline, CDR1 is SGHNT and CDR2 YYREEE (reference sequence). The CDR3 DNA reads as TGTGCCAGCAGCTTGGTGTCAGACACTGAAGCTTTCTTT. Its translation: CASSLVSDTEAFF.

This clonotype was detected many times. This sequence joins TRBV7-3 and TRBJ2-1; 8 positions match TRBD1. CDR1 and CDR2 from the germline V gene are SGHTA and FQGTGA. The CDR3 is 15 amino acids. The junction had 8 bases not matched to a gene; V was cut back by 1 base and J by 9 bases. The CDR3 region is CASSLNSQGASEQFF. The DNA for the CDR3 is TGTGCCAGCAGCTTAAACAGTCAGGGGGCTAGTGAGCAGTTCTTC.

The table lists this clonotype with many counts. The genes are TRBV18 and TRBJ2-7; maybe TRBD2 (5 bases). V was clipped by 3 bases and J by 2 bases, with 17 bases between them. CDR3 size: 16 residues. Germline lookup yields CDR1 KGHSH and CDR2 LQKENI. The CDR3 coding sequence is TGTGCCAGCTCACCTCCTTCGGGTCAGCGGACCTACGAGCAGTACTTC. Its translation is CASSPPSGQRTYEQYF.

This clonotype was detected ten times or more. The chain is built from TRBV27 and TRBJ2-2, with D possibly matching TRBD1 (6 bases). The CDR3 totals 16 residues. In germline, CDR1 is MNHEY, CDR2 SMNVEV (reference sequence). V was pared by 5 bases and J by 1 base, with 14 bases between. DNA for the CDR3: TGTGCCAGCAGTCCCCCGGGACATCTGAACACCGGGGAGCTGTTTTTT. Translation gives CASSPPGHLNTGELFF.

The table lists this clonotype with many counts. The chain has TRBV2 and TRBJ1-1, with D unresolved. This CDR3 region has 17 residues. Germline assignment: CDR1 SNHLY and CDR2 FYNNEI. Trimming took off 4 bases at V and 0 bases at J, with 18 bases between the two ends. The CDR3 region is CASSVPPRAGLNTEAFF. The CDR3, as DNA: TGTGCCAGCAGTGTCCCACCTCGTGCAGGCTTGAACACTGAAGCTTTCTTT.

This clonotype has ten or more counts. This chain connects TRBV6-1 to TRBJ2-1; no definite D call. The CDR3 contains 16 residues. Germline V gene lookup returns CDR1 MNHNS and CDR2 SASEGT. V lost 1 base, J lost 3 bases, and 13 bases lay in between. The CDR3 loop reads CASSEEWNFYYNEQFF. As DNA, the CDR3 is TGTGCCAGCAGTGAAGAGTGGAACTTCTACTACAATGAGCAGTTCTTC.

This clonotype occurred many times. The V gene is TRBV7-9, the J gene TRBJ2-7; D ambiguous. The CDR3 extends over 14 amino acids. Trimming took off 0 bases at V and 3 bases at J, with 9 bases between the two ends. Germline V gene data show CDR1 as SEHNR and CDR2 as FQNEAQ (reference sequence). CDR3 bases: TGTGCCAGCAGCTTAGCTACTCGGAACTACGAGCAGTACTTC. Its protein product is CASSLATRNYEQYF.

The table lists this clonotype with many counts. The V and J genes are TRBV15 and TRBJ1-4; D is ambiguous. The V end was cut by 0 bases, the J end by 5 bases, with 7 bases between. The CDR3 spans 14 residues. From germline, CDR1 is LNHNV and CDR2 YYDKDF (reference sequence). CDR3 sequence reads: CATSRDPQNEKLFF. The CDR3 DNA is TGTGCCACCAGCAGAGATCCACAGAATGAAAAACTGTTTTTT.

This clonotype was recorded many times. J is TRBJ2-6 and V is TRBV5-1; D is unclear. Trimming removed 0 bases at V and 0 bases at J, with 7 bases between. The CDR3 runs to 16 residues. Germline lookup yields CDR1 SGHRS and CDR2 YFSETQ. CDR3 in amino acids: CASSLGRLSGANVLTF. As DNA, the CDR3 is TGCGCCAGCAGCTTGGGACGTCTCTCTGGGGCCAACGTCCTGACTTTC.

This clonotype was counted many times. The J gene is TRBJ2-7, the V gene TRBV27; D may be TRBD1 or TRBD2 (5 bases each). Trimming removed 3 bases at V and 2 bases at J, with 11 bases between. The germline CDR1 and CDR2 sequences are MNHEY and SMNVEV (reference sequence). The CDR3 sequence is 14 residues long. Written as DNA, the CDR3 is TGTGCCAGCAGTTTCGGGGCCTATGCCTACGAGCAGTACTTC. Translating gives CASSFGAYAYEQYF.

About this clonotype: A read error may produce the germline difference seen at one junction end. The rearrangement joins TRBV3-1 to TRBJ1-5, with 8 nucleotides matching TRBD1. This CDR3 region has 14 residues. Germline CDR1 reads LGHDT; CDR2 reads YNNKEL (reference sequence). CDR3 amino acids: CAISQGQGGQPQHF. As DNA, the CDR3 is TGTGCCATCAGCCAAGGACAGGGCGGTCAGCCCCAGCATTTT.

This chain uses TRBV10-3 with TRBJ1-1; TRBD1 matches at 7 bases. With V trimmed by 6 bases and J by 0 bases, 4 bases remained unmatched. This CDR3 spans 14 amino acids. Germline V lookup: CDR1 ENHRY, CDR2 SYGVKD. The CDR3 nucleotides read TGTGCCATCAGGCCCCAGGGGGTGAACACTGAAGCTTTCTTT. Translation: CAIRPQGVNTEAFF.

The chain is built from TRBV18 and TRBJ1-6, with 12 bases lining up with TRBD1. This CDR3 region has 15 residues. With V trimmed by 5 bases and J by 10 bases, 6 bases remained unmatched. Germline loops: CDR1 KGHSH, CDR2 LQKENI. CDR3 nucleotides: TGTGCCAGCTCAGGACTGGGACAGGGGGCCTCACCCCTCCACTTT. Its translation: CASSGLGQGASPLHF.

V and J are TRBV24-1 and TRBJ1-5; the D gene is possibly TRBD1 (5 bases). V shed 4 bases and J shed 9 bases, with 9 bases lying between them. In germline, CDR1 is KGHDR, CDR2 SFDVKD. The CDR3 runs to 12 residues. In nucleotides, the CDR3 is TGTGCCACCAGTGAAGGGACGAGGCCCCAGCATTTT. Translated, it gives CATSEGTRPQHF.